This TCR beta chain derives from a study of T-cell memory formation after mild COVID-19. Findings and limits, study-wide: Detection of some responders pre-infection suggested pre-existing cross-reactive memory T cells participated. Nothing confirmed that second-wave clones peaking on day 37 were specific for SARS-CoV-2. The study found contracting CD4+ clones mainly in CM and EM and contracting CD8+ clones in EMRA.

The CDR3 has 16 amino acids. Per the germline V gene, CDR1 is MGHRA and CDR2 is YSYEKL. V was pared by 1 base and J by 0 bases, with 10 bases between. Constant-segment-primed 5'RACE gave TCR alpha and TCR beta cDNA libraries with sample barcodes and UMIs. TCRdb reprocessed the 5' RACE reads via MiXCR and lists one record per CDR3 protein. The repertoire holds over 350,000 distinct CDR3 sequences, roughly 26% seen once, with around 8.7% in the top ten. Concerning this clonotype: Its specificity is unknown.

The TCR was taken from an adult woman who had mild COVID-19 (a few samples of this study predate the infection). Cell type and time point are not known. The sample consisted of PBMCs or a T cell subset sorted from them (not recorded which). The rearrangement joins TRBV4-1 to TRBJ2-4; a weak D match, TRBD1 (5 bases). The CDR3 DNA is TGCGCCAGCAGCCAAGGATCCCAGGGAGCCAAAAACATTCAGTACTTC. It specifies CASSQGSQGAKNIQYF.